This TCR beta chain comes out of a study of early T cells in non-severe SARS-CoV-2 infection. Study context: Investigators sequenced bulk RNA drawn from unsorted whole blood, and chains remained unpaired. Study observations and caveats: A preference for anti-spike CD8 responses marked VDJdb matching, which missed private and CD4 specificities.

This clonotype was counted between two and nine times. Its antigen is currently unknown. TCRdb redid the calling of the 5' RACE reads with MiXCR, one entry per CDR3 protein. Of 50,000 or so distinct CDR3 sequences listed, about 10% were seen once; the top ten hold more than 9%. This TCR came from an adult who was a healthcare worker with PCR-confirmed SARS-CoV-2 infection or an uninfected control (not recorded which). Sequenced sample: whole blood.

The CDR3 region is CASSLTRTLGTEAFF. As DNA, the CDR3 is TGTGCCAGCAGCCTAACCCGGACCCTGGGGACTGAAGCTTTCTTT. This rearrangement joins TRBV7-8 to TRBJ1-1; no clear D. Germline V CDR1 and CDR2: SGHVS, FQNEAQ. The CDR3 covers 15 residues. The germline V and J ends were trimmed by 5 bases and 5 bases, with 18 bases remaining between them. Combining the CDR3 with reference TRBV7-8 and TRBJ1-1 gives the whole variable domain GAGVSQSPRYKVAKRGQDVALRCDPISGHVSLFWYQQALGQGPEFLTYFQNEAQLDKSGLPSDRFFAERPEGSVSTLKIQRTQQEDSAVYLCASSLTRTLGTEAFFGQGTRLTVV.